This is a list of T cell receptor beta chains from one sample in a study of blood T cell repertoires in COVID-19. Only in-frame clones appear in the TCRdb table, and some are missing; sequencing was by immunoSEQ multiplex PCR. The sample contains approximately 35,000 clones, around 90% of which appear only once. The specimen was peripheral blood. Every receptor here comes from a woman aged 70-85 years with active COVID-19. The CDR3 runs from the conserved cysteine through the conserved F or W. The order of the fields is D gene, clone size, J gene, V gene, CDR3 protein, CDR3 DNA. D genes are given only for firm matches. Clone size is not always given. Where it is, it says once, few, many or a class for expanded clones.

TRBD1 | NA | TRBJ1-2 | TRBV28 | CASSLLTGDYGYTF | TGTGCCAGCAGTCTCCTGACAGGGGACTATGGCTACACCTTC
TRBD2 | NA | TRBJ2-3 | TRBV4-2 | CASSFSGGVEDTQYF | TGTGCCAGCAGCTTTAGCGGGGGGGTGGAAGATACGCAGTATTTT
NA | NA | TRBJ2-7 | TRBV10-2 | CASSETKSSYEQYF | TGCGCCAGCAGTGAGACTAAAAGCTCCTACGAGCAGTACTTC
TRBD2 | NA | TRBJ2-7 | TRBV2 | CASSERLAGTRSYEQYF | TGTGCCAGCAGTGAAAGATTAGCGGGGACCCGCTCCTACGAGCAGTACTTC
TRBD2 | NA | TRBJ2-5 | TRBV4-1 | CASSPDGLSSGLKAQYF | TGCGCCAGCAGCCCAGACGGCCTCTCTAGCGGACTCAAGGCCCAGTACTTC
TRBD2 | NA | TRBJ2-2 | TRBV3-1/TRBV3-2 | CASSPTSGGAGGTGELFF | TGTGCCAGCAGCCCGACTAGCGGGGGGGCAGGGGGCACCGGGGAGCTGTTTTTT
NA | NA | TRBJ1-2 | TRBV5-1 | CASSADSHSYGYTF | TGCGCCAGCAGCGCAGACAGCCACTCCTATGGCTACACCTTC
TRBD1 | NA | TRBJ2-5 | TRBV5-1 | CASSVDRVEETQYF | TGCGCCAGCAGCGTGGACAGGGTCGAGGAGACCCAGTACTTC
TRBD2 | NA | TRBJ2-1 | TRBV11-3 | CASSLDGGRGNEQFF | TGTGCCAGCAGCTTAGATGGCGGGAGGGGCAATGAGCAGTTCTTC
NA | NA | TRBJ2-1 | TRBV6-6 | CASSRLGGEQFF | TGTGCCTCATCCAGACTAGGTGGTGAGCAGTTCTTC
TRBD2 | NA | TRBJ2-2 | TRBV11-2 | CASSMGLAGGPGELFF | TGTGCCAGCAGCATGGGACTAGCGGGGGGGCCCGGGGAGCTGTTTTTT
NA | NA | TRBJ2-3 | TRBV10-1 | CASSSAGQGDTQYF | TGCGCCAGCAGTTCCGCGGGCCAAGGAGATACGCAGTATTTT
NA | NA | TRBJ2-5 | TRBV3-1/TRBV3-2 | CASSQSGTQYF | TGTGCCAGCAGCCAATCAGGGACCCAGTACTTC
NA | NA | TRBJ2-7 | TRBV9 | CASSPNPLTAYEQYF | TGTGCCAGCAGCCCCAATCCCCTCACAGCCTACGAGCAGTACTTC
TRBD2 | NA | TRBJ2-1 | TRBV5-1 | CASSPSLAGSNEQFF | TGCGCCAGCAGCCCTTCGCTAGCGGGGTCTAATGAGCAGTTCTTC
TRBD1 | NA | TRBJ1-1 | TRBV5-4 | CASSPRTGESEAFF | TGTGCCAGCAGCCCCCGGACAGGGGAGAGTGAAGCTTTCTTT
TRBD1 | NA | TRBJ1-2 | TRBV6-5 | CASSRGQGVGYTF | TGTGCCAGCAGTCGCGGACAGGGGGTCGGCTACACCTTC
NA | NA | TRBJ2-3 | TRBV5-1 | CASSSLAGDTQYF | TGCGCCAGCAGCTCACTAGCAGGGGATACGCAGTATTTT
TRBD1 | NA | TRBJ1-4 | TRBV6-5 | CASSDQGENEKLFF | TGTGCCAGCAGCGACCAGGGGGAGAATGAAAAACTGTTTTTT
TRBD1 | NA | TRBJ1-6 | TRBV6-5 | CASRGQGGVNSPLHF | TGTGCCAGCAGGGGACAGGGCGGAGTGAATTCACCCCTCCACTTT
TRBD1 | NA | TRBJ2-5 | TRBV12-3/TRBV12-4 | CASSTRGRETQYF | TGTGCCAGCAGTACCAGGGGGCGCGAGACCCAGTACTTC
NA | NA | TRBJ2-2 | TRBV19 | CASKDYTGELFF | TGTGCCAGTAAGGACTACACCGGGGAGCTGTTTTTT
TRBD1 | NA | TRBJ2-3 | TRBV3-1/TRBV3-2 | CASSLGQGEGSQYF | TGTGCCAGCAGCCTCGGACAGGGGGAGGGTTCGCAGTATTTT
TRBD2 | once | TRBJ2-3 | TRBV19 | CASSILAGRTDTQYF | TGTGCCAGTAGTATACTAGCGGGACGCACAGATACGCAGTATTTT
NA | NA | TRBJ2-3 | TRBV6-1 | CASSETGIPTDTQYF | TGTGCCAGCAGTGAAACAGGGATCCCCACAGATACGCAGTATTTT
TRBD2 | NA | TRBJ2-3 | TRBV13 | CASSLIAGEGDTQYF | TGTGCCAGCAGCTTAATTGCGGGGGAAGGAGATACGCAGTATTTT